A single sample is the source of the 30 T cell receptor beta chains below, sequenced in a study of tumor-infiltrating lymphocytes in glioblastoma multiforme. TCR beta libraries were built from RNA through three nested multiplex PCR rounds using modified ARM-PCR. TCRdb passed the multiplex PCR reads through MiXCR, listing each CDR3 protein once. This table has 8,000 to 10,000 distinct CDR3 sequences, 67% appearing once. The sequenced sample consisted of brain tumor tissue. The origin of the receptors is a male donor with glioblastoma.

The J gene is TRBJ2-1, the V gene TRBV11-2; no clear D. The CDR3 contains 11 residues. V lost 5 bases and J 6 bases, leaving 5 bases between the germline ends. Germline values: CDR1 SGHAT, CDR2 FQNNGV. The CDR3 spells CASSIFNEQFF. The CDR3 DNA is TGTGCCAGCAGCATATTCAATGAGCAGTTCTTC.

The gene calls are TRBV10-3 and TRBJ1-6, with D possibly being TRBD1 (5 bases). There are 13 residues in the CDR3. Trimming shortened V by 6 bases and J by 7 bases, and 10 bases separated the two germline ends. Germline lookup yields CDR1 ENHRY and CDR2 SYGVKD. CDR3 in amino acids: CAIRTTENSPLHF. DNA for the CDR3: TGTGCCATCAGAACGACAGAAAATTCACCCCTCCACTTT.

J is TRBJ2-3 and V is TRBV6-1; possible D gene TRBD1, 6 bases. V was cut by 1 base and J by 4 bases, with 12 bases left in between. This CDR3 is built from 15 residues. The germline V gene has CDR1 MNHNS and CDR2 SASEGT. The CDR3 DNA follows: TGTGCCAGCAGTGAAGGCGTAGCAGGGGCAGATACGCAGTATTTT. This encodes CASSEGVAGADTQYF.

This clonotype was detected once. This may come from a read error, since a much larger clone is one base off. No conserved phenylalanine or tryptophan ends this CDR3, so it is likely a read error. The V and J genes are TRBV29-1 and TRBJ2-1; D is ambiguous. Trimming stripped 0 bases from V and 9 bases from J, with 12 bases between. Germline V CDR1 and CDR2: SQVTM, ANQGSEA. This CDR3 comprises 13 residues. CDR3: CSVEDPSASEQFS. The CDR3 DNA is TGCAGCGTTGAAGATCCTTCGGCCAGTGAGCAGTTCTCC.

The chain links TRBV11-2 to TRBJ2-3, with TRBD1 matching over 7 bases. The CDR3 contains 15 residues. Germline assignment: CDR1 SGHAT and CDR2 FQNNGV. Losses at the gene ends were 6 bases for V and 4 bases for J; bases not matched to a gene: 10. In DNA form, the CDR3 reads TGTGCCAGCAGGTGGAAGGGACAGCGACCAGATACGCAGTATTTT. Translated: CASRWKGQRPDTQYF.

This clonotype is medium-sized (0.01 to 0.1%) in the sample. The chain joins TRBV6-1 to TRBJ2-7; D ambiguous. In germline, CDR1 is MNHNS, CDR2 SASEGT. Trimming cost V 7 bases and J 4 bases, with 14 bases left between them. The CDR3 covers 13 residues. CDR3 sequence (DNA): TGTGCCAGCACGGAGCTAGGTGTGTACGAGCAGTACTTC. Amino acid sequence: CASTELGVYEQYF.

This sequence joins TRBV20-1 and TRBJ1-6; D is ambiguous. Looked up from germline, CDR1 is DFQATT and CDR2 is SNEGSKA (reference sequence). This CDR3 contains 14 residues. Trimming left V 0 bases short and J 9 bases short, with 12 bases between. The CDR3 DNA follows: TGCAGTGCTAGAGATCTTACCCTGACTTCACCCCTCCACTTT. This encodes CSARDLTLTSPLHF.

The chain recombines TRBV29-1 with TRBJ2-5; 7 nucleotides match TRBD1. The CDR3 is 12 amino acids. V was pared by 5 bases and J by 4 bases, with 4 bases of the junction left unmatched. The germline CDR1 and CDR2 sequences are SQVTM and ANQGSEA. This chain's CDR3 is CSVRTGGETQYF. The CDR3, as DNA: TGCAGCGTTCGGACAGGAGGAGAGACCCAGTACTTC.

This clonotype has only one observation. The junction shows a germline mismatch at one end, possibly a read error. This sequence joins TRBV5-5 and TRBJ1-2; D is uncertain. Germline CDR1 and CDR2: SGHKS and YYEKEE (reference sequence). CDR3 length: 14 residues. The CDR3 bases are TGTACCAGCAGCTTGGATTCCACTTCCTATGGCTATACCTTC. It translates to CTSSLDSTSYGYTF.

As concerns this clonotype: A read error may account for a junction end that differs from germline. The chain employs TRBV6-6 and TRBJ1-4; 8 bases are a match to TRBD1. Germline values: CDR1 MNHNY, CDR2 SVGAGI (reference sequence). There are 14 residues in the CDR3. The CDR3 nucleotides read TGTGCCAGCAGATTGGACAGGGTCAATGAAGAACTGTTTTTT. This encodes CASRLDRVNEELFF.

This chain links TRBV6-6 with TRBJ2-7; no clear D. CDR3 length: 14 amino acids. The V end lost 2 bases, the J end lost 0 bases, and 8 bases lay between the germline ends. Germline CDR1 and CDR2: MNHNY and SVGAGI (reference sequence). The CDR3 DNA reads TGTGCCAGCAGTTACGGGGAATCCTCCTACGAGCAGTACTTC. The encoded protein is CASSYGESSYEQYF.

This clonotype was counted only a few times. This clone may be a read error of a much larger clone one base away. The final CDR3 position lacks the conserved phenylalanine or tryptophan, pointing to a likely read error. The CDR3 loop reads CASNSGTGAYNEQFS. The CDR3 coding sequence is TGCGCCAGCAACTCCGGGACAGGGGCCTACAATGAGCAGTTCTCC. The chain is built from TRBV5-1 and TRBJ2-1, with TRBD1 matching 10 bases. V was clipped by 6 bases and J by 2 bases; unmatched bases: 5. The CDR3 is made up of 15 amino acids. Germline assignment: CDR1 SGHRS and CDR2 YFSETQ.

The chain carries TRBV11-1 and TRBJ1-3; D not resolved. Germline CDR1 SGHAT, CDR2 FQDESV (reference sequence). V lost 4 bases, J lost 0 bases, and 4 bases lay in between. The CDR3 covers 13 residues. Here the CDR3 DNA reads TGTGCCAGCAGCTCCGACTCTGGAAACACCATATATTTT. Protein product: CASSSDSGNTIYF.

On this clonotype itself: Mismatch with germline at one junction end may stem from a read error. The chain uses TRBV27 and TRBJ2-2; D is tentatively TRBD1 or TRBD2 (6 bases each). This CDR3 is 15 amino acids long. Germline loops: CDR1 MNHEY, CDR2 SMNVEV (reference sequence). CDR3 nucleotide sequence: TGTGCCAGCAGTTTGAGGGGGACCAACACCGGGGGGCTGTTTTTT. Translated, it gives CASSLRGTNTGGLFF.

Concerning this clonotype: An end of the junction differs from the germline gene, which may be a read error. The V and J genes are TRBV20-1 and TRBJ1-6; 8 nucleotides line up with TRBD1. Germline loops: CDR1 DFQATT, CDR2 SNEGSKA (reference sequence). The CDR3 extends over 16 amino acids. CDR3 sequence (DNA): TGCAATGCTAGAGTTCAAACGACAGGGGTGGGCTCACCCCTCCACTTT. Its protein is CNARVQTTGVGSPLHF.

This clonotype was detected only once. This chain joins TRBV4-2 and TRBJ2-2; 8 bases are a match to TRBD1. From germline, CDR1 is LGHNA and CDR2 YNFKEQ. With V trimmed by 5 bases and J by 6 bases, 14 bases remained unmatched. This CDR3 has 17 residues. Here the CDR3 reads CASSSRAGQGGAGELFF. CDR3 DNA: TGTGCCAGCAGCTCCCGCGCCGGACAGGGCGGCGCCGGGGAGCTGTTTTTT.

Of note for this clonotype: No conserved phenylalanine or tryptophan is present at the end of the CDR3, so a read error is the likely explanation. The chain combines TRBV6-2 or TRBV6-3 with TRBJ2-7; D possibly corresponds to TRBD2 (5 bases). This CDR3 is built from 13 residues. Between the trimmed V and J ends, which lost 5 bases and 6 bases, there was a span of 14 bases. Germline lookup yields CDR1 MNHEY and CDR2 SVGEGT. DNA for the CDR3: TGTGCCAGCAGTCACGGGAAACTGGGCGAGCAGTACTTG. It encodes CASSHGKLGEQYL.

This clonotype was counted many times. V usage is TRBV12-3 or TRBV12-4 and J usage is TRBJ2-7; a possible D gene is TRBD1 (6 bases). The V and J ends lost 5 bases and 2 bases respectively, with 10 bases between them. The CDR3 runs to 13 residues. CDR3 region: CASSRQEAYEQYF. DNA of the CDR3: TGTGCCAGCAGTCGACAGGAAGCCTACGAGCAGTACTTC.

This clonotype has a count of ten or more. The CDR3 nucleotides read TGTGCCAGCAGACTAACAGGGGGCGCAGCTGGCTACACCTTC. It is translated as CASRLTGGAAGYTF. The chain joins TRBV5-6 to TRBJ1-2; 9 nucleotides line up with TRBD1. Per germline, CDR1 SGHDT and CDR2 YYEEEE. The CDR3 is 14 residues long. The V segment lost 5 bases and the J segment 7 bases; nucleotides outside the gene matches: 9.

Judged by abundance, this clonotype is large (0.1 to 1%). V gene TRBV11-1 combines with J gene TRBJ2-7, with TRBD2 matching over 13 bases. Germline V gene sequence: CDR1 SGHAT, CDR2 FQDESV (reference sequence). Losses at the gene ends were 5 bases for V and 5 bases for J; bases not matched to a gene: 6. CDR3 size: 15 residues. The CDR3 coding sequence is TGTGCCAGCAGCAGGACTAGCGGGAGTGTCAACGAGCAGTACTTC. It specifies CASSRTSGSVNEQYF. Drawing the rest from reference TRBV11-1 and TRBJ2-7, the complete variable domain is EAEVAQSPRYKITEKSQAVAFWCDPISGHATLYWYRQILGQGPELLVQFQDESVVDDSQLPKDRFSAERLKGVDSTLKIQPAELGDSAMYLCASSRTSGSVNEQYFGPGTRLTVT.

This clonotype was observed once. The genes are TRBV6-2 or TRBV6-3 and TRBJ2-6, with D perhaps being TRBD1 or TRBD2 (5 bases each). The germline CDR1 and CDR2 sequences are MNHEY and SVGEGT. The V end lost 9 bases, the J end lost 6 bases, and 21 bases lay between the germline ends. The CDR3 loop spans 16 amino acids. The CDR3 DNA reads as TGTGCCAGTAGCCGGGACGGGGCTGATGTGGCCAACGTCCTGACTTTC. As protein: CASSRDGADVANVLTF.

This clonotype was picked up one time. The CDR3 does not close with the conserved phenylalanine or tryptophan, likely indicating a read error. The J gene is TRBJ2-7, the V gene TRBV20-1, with 7 bases matching TRBD2. Germline loops: CDR1 DFQATT, CDR2 SNEGSKA (reference sequence). Trimming took 6 bases from V and 7 from J; bases not matched to a gene: 12. The CDR3 is 13 amino acids. CDR3 bases: TGCAGTGCGAAGAGGACTAGTTCAGGGGAGCAGTACATC. It translates to CSAKRTSSGEQYI.

Comment on this clonotype: The conserved closing phenylalanine or tryptophan is absent in this CDR3, likely reflecting a read error. The chain recombines TRBV11-2 with TRBJ2-1; TRBD1 matches 7 bases. This CDR3 contains 17 residues. Per germline, CDR1 SGHAT and CDR2 FQNNGV. The CDR3 is CVSSLAVRGHSRNEQFS. CDR3 nucleotides: TGTGTCAGCAGCTTAGCAGTAAGGGGGCATTCGCGCAATGAGCAGTTCTCC.

With respect to this clonotype: The missing conserved phenylalanine or tryptophan at the end of this CDR3 makes a read error likely. The chain is built from TRBV7-9 and TRBJ2-2; D perhaps matches TRBD2 (6 bases). Germline loops: CDR1 SEHNR, CDR2 FQNEAQ (reference sequence). The CDR3 runs 14 residues. V dropped 8 bases and J dropped 4 bases, with 14 bases sitting between them. The CDR3 bases are TGTGCCAGCTTCCTAGCGAGAGGCACCGGGGAGCTGTTTTAT. Translation gives CASFLARGTGELFY.

The genes are TRBV11-2 and TRBJ2-1; the D is unclear. The ends were cut back, 2 bases at V and 7 bases at J, with 9 bases in the middle. The CDR3 runs to 13 residues. CDR1 SGHAT and CDR2 FQNNGV come from the germline V gene. CDR3 sequence reads: CASSLLRWNEQFF. CDR3 sequence (DNA): TGTGCCAGCAGCTTACTTAGGTGGAATGAGCAGTTCTTC.

Remarks on this clonotype: One end of the junction does not line up with germline, which may come from a read error. V and J are TRBV6-1 and TRBJ1-2; TRBD1 is a possible D gene (6 bases). CDR1 is MNHNS and CDR2 is SASEGT in the germline V gene. This CDR3 is 14 amino acids long. The CDR3 region is CASSEPGGDYGYIF. The CDR3 nucleotides read TGTGCCAGCAGTGAACCGGGGGGCGACTATGGCTACATCTTC.

This clonotype appeared a single time. The chain recombines TRBV5-5 with TRBJ2-3; D is unresolved. This CDR3 is built from 16 residues. The germline gives CDR1 SGHKS, CDR2 YYEKEE (reference sequence). The V gene lost 0 bases and the J gene lost 5 bases, with 16 bases spanning the gap. CDR3 loop: CASSLERGVGIDTQYF. CDR3 DNA: TGTGCCAGCAGCTTGGAACGAGGTGTGGGCATAGATACGCAGTATTTT.

The chain is built from TRBV11-2 and TRBJ1-5, with TRBD1 identical over 9 bases. This CDR3 contains 13 residues. After removal of 3 bases from V and 6 bases from J, the junction contained 0 bases not matched to a gene. Germline assignment: CDR1 SGHAT and CDR2 FQNNGV. The DNA for the CDR3 is TGTGCCAGCAGCTTGACAGGGGGTCAGCCCCAGCATTTT. Translating it yields CASSLTGGQPQHF.

V gene TRBV11-3 combines with J gene TRBJ2-1, with TRBD2 matching over 11 bases. Germline V lookup: CDR1 SGHNT, CDR2 YENEEA. The CDR3 length is 20 residues. Trimming cost V 1 base and J 0 bases; bases outside gene matches: 11. CDR3 sequence (DNA): TGTGCCAGCAGCTTAGGGGCTGGGGCCCTAGCGGGAGGCTCCTACAATGAGCAGTTCTTC. It specifies CASSLGAGALAGGSYNEQFF.

Concerning this clonotype itself: This likely comes from a read error, as the CDR3 has no conserved phenylalanine or tryptophan at its end. CDR3 amino acids: CASCLEQGGFKEQFL. The CDR3 DNA follows: TGTGCCAGCTGTCTGGAACAGGGAGGGTTCAAAGAGCAGTTCTTG. The chain links TRBV12-3 or TRBV12-4 to TRBJ2-1; tentative D call: TRBD2 (7 bases). With 8 bases removed from V and 10 bases from J, the gap between germline ends came to 24 bases. CDR3 length: 15 residues.